This T cell receptor (beta chain) was found in a study of blood T cell repertoires in COVID-19. Study as a whole: Samples of COVID-19 (acute and convalescent) were obtained from the United States, Italy and Spain. PBMCs, B-cell-depleted T cells, or T cells provided the cDNA or gDNA that made up the material.

The assay was immunoSEQ multiplex PCR, and TCRdb's table has in-frame clones only and misses some. The table records under 300,000 clones, 75% to 90% of them present only once. The V end was cut by 1 base, the J end by 11 bases, with 15 bases between. The CDR3 runs to 15 residues. Germline CDR1 and CDR2: SGHTA and FQGNSA. The sequenced sample consisted of peripheral blood. The receptor comes from a man aged 30 to 45 who had recovered from COVID-19. The V gene is TRBV7-2, the J gene TRBJ1-6; D is undetermined. The CDR3 reads CASSLGRQFSPPLHF. The CDR3 DNA follows: TGTGCCAGCAGCTTAGGGAGGCAGTTTAGTCCACCCCTCCACTTT.